These 2 T cell receptor beta chains were sequenced from one sample in a study of T cell repertoires in cytomegalovirus infection. TCRdb used MiXCR to reprocess the reads, holding one entry per CDR3 protein. The sample has some 320,000 distinct CDR3 sequences, roughly 28% seen once; the top ten hold about 19%. Antigen specificity for these receptors is unknown. Sequenced material: cultured PBMCs, taken from culture after CMV antigen stimulation. These receptors all come from a human donor in good health (CMV status not recorded). Some clones in this sample may be carry-over from other donors' samples.

This chain uses TRBV6-1 with TRBJ1-6; 7 nucleotides line up with TRBD1. Trimming took 5 bases from V and 5 from J; bases not matched to a gene: 6. Germline CDR1 reads MNHNS; CDR2 reads SASEGT. CDR3 length: 15 residues. The chain's CDR3 is CASSQGQTNNSPLHF. CDR3 DNA sequence: TGTGCCAGCAGTCAGGGACAGACGAATAATTCACCCCTCCACTTT.

V usage is TRBV12-3 or TRBV12-4 and J usage is TRBJ1-2; perhaps TRBD1 as D (6 bases). The CDR3 contains 13 residues. V lost 8 bases, J lost 8 bases, and 18 bases lay in between. The CDR3 reads CASGGQTYEGYTF. CDR3 sequence (DNA): TGTGCCAGCGGAGGACAGACCTATGAGGGCTACACCTTC.